The 17 T cell receptor beta chains reported below all come from one sample, sequenced in a study of regulatory T cells in long-lasting Graves disease. As to time point: newly diagnosed GD, antithyroid drugs for less than 3 months. The TCR library was made from RNA that had been extracted from PBMCs in TRIzol. According to the study, TCR beta libraries were built with iRepertoire HTBI primers and CDR3-region Arm-PCR. TCRdb reprocessed the multiplex PCR reads with MiXCR, giving one entry per CDR3 protein. This sample has 350,000 to 500,000 distinct CDR3 sequences, with about 15% found just once. In addition, the sample was reused for a study of T cells in Graves' hyperthyroidism and ophthalmopathy.

This sample comprised peripheral blood mononuclear cells (PBMCs), obtained at new diagnosis, from a patient treated with antithyroid drugs. These receptor sequences come from a woman between 50 and 59 years old with Graves disease.

This clonotype was seen a single time. The chain recombines TRBV28 with TRBJ1-1; TRBD1 is a possible D gene (6 bases). The V end lost 5 bases, the J end lost 1 base, and 14 bases lay between the germline ends. The germline V gene encodes CDR1 MDHEN and CDR2 SYDVKM. The CDR3 contains 15 residues. The CDR3 DNA follows: TGTGCCAGCAGTACCTACAGGGCCCCGAACACTGAAGCTTTCTTT. Its translation is CASSTYRAPNTEAFF.

This clonotype occurred many times. The chain combines TRBV18 with TRBJ1-1, with D unclear. The CDR3 has 13 residues. Trimming left V 8 bases short and J 1 base short, with 11 bases between. Germline CDR1 reads KGHSH; CDR2 reads LQKENI. CDR3 bases: TGTGCCAGCAGTCCGCCAGGGAACACTGAAGCTTTCTTT. It translates to CASSPPGNTEAFF. Filled out from reference TRBV18 and TRBJ1-1, the complete variable domain reads NAGVMQNPRHLVRRRGQEARLRCSPMKGHSHVYWYRQLPEEGLKFMVYLQKENIIDESGMPKERFSAEFPKEGPSILRIQQVVRGDSAAYFCASSPPGNTEAFFGQGTRLTVV.

Only a few counts were recorded for this clonotype. The genes are TRBV4-2 and TRBJ2-1; D is unclear. V shed 1 base and J shed 0 bases, with 16 bases lying between them. The CDR3 runs 18 residues. The V gene's germline CDR1 is LGHNA and CDR2 YNFKEQ. Here the CDR3 reads CASSQASFMGSSYNEQFF. CDR3 DNA: TGTGCCAGCAGCCAAGCATCTTTTATGGGTAGCTCCTACAATGAGCAGTTCTTC.

This clonotype has a count of ten or more. The rearrangement links TRBV20-1 to TRBJ2-3; TRBD2 matches 10 bases. J lost 3 bases, V lost 3 bases, and 6 bases had no gene match. Germline assignment: CDR1 DFQATT and CDR2 SNEGSKA (reference sequence). The CDR3 is 15 residues long. The DNA for the CDR3 is TGCAGTGCTAGCATTTCTAGCGGGAGTACAGATACGCAGTATTTT. Amino acid sequence: CSASISSGSTDTQYF.

This clonotype was seen only a few times. J is TRBJ1-5 and V is TRBV20-1, with D perhaps matching TRBD1 (6 bases). Germline CDR1 is DFQATT and CDR2 is SNEGSKA (reference sequence). The V and J ends lost 5 bases and 1 base respectively, with 27 bases between them. This CDR3 comprises 19 residues. As DNA, the CDR3 is TGCAGTGCTCCCGTCCCGGGAAAGAGGGGGTGGGGAAGCAATCAGCCCCAGCATTTT. As protein: CSAPVPGKRGWGSNQPQHF.

This clonotype has at least ten counts. The gene calls are TRBV7-2 and TRBJ1-4, with a weak D call TRBD1 (5 bases). V lost 8 bases and J lost 8, with 15 bases in between. The CDR3 length is 13 residues. CDR1 SGHTA and CDR2 FQGNSA come from the germline V gene. The CDR3 DNA is TGTGCCAGCGGCCGGGGACGACGGGAAAAACTGTTTTTT. Amino acid sequence: CASGRGRREKLFF.

This clonotype was picked up a small number of times. The gene calls are TRBV13 and TRBJ1-4; no clear D gene. The ends were cut back, 6 bases at V and 2 bases at J, with 10 bases in the middle. This CDR3 is 14 amino acids long. Germline loops: CDR1 PRHDT, CDR2 FYEKMQ (reference sequence). The CDR3 sequence: CASRGSETNEKLFF. In nucleotides, the CDR3 is TGTGCCAGCAGGGGAAGTGAGACTAATGAAAAACTGTTTTTT. The whole variable domain, filled in from reference TRBV13 and TRBJ1-4, reads AAGVIQSPRHLIKEKRETATLKCYPIPRHDTVYWYQQGPGQDPQFLISFYEKMQSDKGSIPDRFSAQQFSDYHSELNMSSLELGDSALYFCASRGSETNEKLFFGSGTQLSVL.

The J gene is TRBJ1-1, the V gene TRBV7-2; D is possibly TRBD1 (6 bases). V gave up 3 bases and J gave up 14 bases, with 19 bases separating them. Germline V gives CDR1 SGHTA, CDR2 FQGNSA. The CDR3 runs 13 residues. DNA of the CDR3: TGTGCCAGCAGCTTCGGACAGAGACAGCCTGTCTTCTTT. Protein product: CASSFGQRQPVFF. Full variable domain (remainder filled in from reference TRBV7-2 and TRBJ1-1): GAGVSQSPSNKVTEKGKDVELRCDPISGHTALYWYRQSLGQGLEFLIYFQGNSAPDKSGLPSDRFSAERTGGSVSTLTIQRTQQEDSAVYLCASSFGQRQPVFFGQGTRLTVV.

This clonotype was detected ten times or more. This chain uses TRBV11-3 with TRBJ2-1; D is undetermined. V was clipped by 5 bases and J by 2 bases, with 13 bases between them. Germline lookup yields CDR1 SGHNT and CDR2 YENEEA. The CDR3 length is 15 residues. The CDR3 region has the DNA TGTGCCAGCAGCACCCTCCACAGCCCCTACAATGAGCAGTTCTTC. This gives the protein CASSTLHSPYNEQFF.

The sample holds many counts of this clonotype. The V call is TRBV14, the J call TRBJ2-3; the D is unclear. Trimming removed 2 bases from V and 7 bases from J, with 10 bases in between. The length of the CDR3 is 13 residues. Germline CDR1 SGHDN, CDR2 FVKESK. The CDR3 here is CASSQLYANTQYF. In nucleotides, the CDR3 is TGTGCCAGCAGCCAACTTTACGCAAATACGCAGTATTTT.

This clonotype was recorded many times. This sequence joins TRBV20-1 and TRBJ2-7; a weak D match, TRBD2 (6 bases). Trimming left V 7 bases short and J 0 bases short, with 13 bases between. Germline V CDR1 and CDR2: DFQATT, SNEGSKA (reference sequence). The CDR3 runs to 13 residues. CDR3 bases: TGCAGTGGCCGGGACTGGAGCTCCTACGAGCAGTACTTC. This translates into CSGRDWSSYEQYF.

This clonotype was detected a few times. The V gene is TRBV25-1, the J gene TRBJ2-7, with 12 positions matching TRBD2. Germline CDR1 is MGHDK and CDR2 is SYGVNS. Trimming took 4 bases from V and 5 from J; bases not matched to a gene: 9. The CDR3 is 16 amino acids. The CDR3 reads CASSGGLAGRGDEQYF. The CDR3 nucleotides read TGTGCCAGCAGTGGTGGACTAGCGGGGAGAGGGGACGAGCAGTACTTC.

There are many counts of this clonotype. The V call is TRBV7-2, the J call TRBJ2-7, with 13 nucleotides matching TRBD2. CDR3 length: 15 residues. V lost 5 bases and J lost 2; bases outside the gene matches: 3. Looked up from germline, CDR1 is SGHTA and CDR2 is FQGNSA. The CDR3 here is CASSQGLAGAYEQYF. The CDR3 DNA follows: TGTGCCAGCAGCCAAGGACTAGCGGGGGCCTACGAGCAGTACTTC.

The V gene is TRBV6-2 or TRBV6-3, the J gene TRBJ2-5; TRBD1 aligns across 7 bases. The CDR3 runs to 17 residues. The junction had 12 bases not matched to a gene; V was cut back by 2 bases and J by 3 bases. CDR1 and CDR2 (germline): MNHEY, SVGEGT. Here the CDR3 reads CASSYPTHGTAKETQYF. The CDR3, as DNA: TGTGCCAGCAGTTACCCAACACACGGGACAGCGAAAGAGACCCAGTACTTC.

CDR3 sequence reads: CASSPRLARNPEQYF. The DNA for the CDR3 is TGTGCCAGCAGCCCGAGACTAGCGAGGAATCCCGAGCAGTACTTC. The J gene is TRBJ2-7, the V gene TRBV7-9; 8 nucleotides match TRBD2. Per the germline V gene, CDR1 is SEHNR and CDR2 is FQNEAQ (reference sequence). CDR3 length: 15 amino acids. The J segment lost 6 bases and the V segment lost 5 bases, leaving 12 bases of the junction unmatched.

This clonotype has more than one count but fewer than ten. The chain combines TRBV20-1 with TRBJ1-1; 7 bases align to TRBD1. Germline V lookup: CDR1 DFQATT, CDR2 SNEGSKA (reference sequence). CDR3 length: 13 residues. V was pared by 4 bases and J by 6 bases, with 8 bases of the junction left unmatched. The CDR3 here is CSAIDREFAEAFF. The CDR3 DNA sequence: TGCAGTGCTATCGACAGGGAATTTGCTGAAGCTTTCTTT.

This clonotype was counted ten times or more. The rearrangement uses TRBV10-3 and TRBJ2-3; 10 positions agree with TRBD2. Germline CDR1 is ENHRY and CDR2 is SYGVKD. The CDR3 extends over 15 amino acids. With 6 bases clipped from V and 2 bases from J, the junction kept 5 bases outside the gene matches. CDR3 bases: TGTGCCATCAGGACTACTAGCGGGATCACAGATACGCAGTATTTT. Encoded protein: CAIRTTSGITDTQYF.